A single sample is the source of the 7 T cell receptor beta chains below, sequenced in a study of T cells in Graves' hyperthyroidism and ophthalmopathy. Authors of the study amplified TCR beta CDR3 regions from RNA transcripts. TCR CDR3 underwent first-round RT-PCR with the HTBI primer set. TCRdb reprocessed the multiplex PCR reads via MiXCR and lists one record per CDR3 protein. Here the sample spans 350,000 to 450,000 distinct CDR3 sequences, around an eighth being singletons. Sequencing was done on a sample of blood. All receptors come from a man in his forties or fifties with Graves' ophthalmopathy.

The sample holds many counts of this clonotype. This sequence joins TRBV4-1 and TRBJ2-7, with TRBD2 matching 8 bases. The J segment lost 0 bases and the V segment lost 3 bases, leaving 4 bases of the junction unmatched. The germline V gene has CDR1 MGHRA and CDR2 YSYEKL. The CDR3 is made up of 15 amino acids. The CDR3 loop is CASSQTSESSYEQYF. CDR3 sequence (DNA): TGCGCCAGCAGCCAGACTAGCGAAAGCTCCTACGAGCAGTACTTC.

In this sample, this clonotype turned up a few times. V is TRBV9 and J is TRBJ2-5, with D possibly being TRBD1 (6 bases). The V gene's germline CDR1 is SGDLS and CDR2 YYNGEE. The CDR3 totals 15 residues. The V end lost 0 bases, the J end lost 5 bases, and 14 bases lay between the germline ends. For the CDR3, the DNA is TGTGCCAGCAGCGTAGAAACAGGGCCGGGGGAGACCCAGTACTTC. Residues: CASSVETGPGETQYF. Variable domain in full (rest from reference TRBV9 and TRBJ2-5): DSGVTQTPKHLITATGQRVTLRCSPRSGDLSVYWYQQSLDQGLQFLIQYYNGEERAKGNILERFSAQQFPDLHSELNLSSLELGDSALYFCASSVETGPGETQYFGPGTRLLVL.

This clonotype appeared many times. The chain is built from TRBV2 and TRBJ2-1; D gene unclear. In germline, CDR1 is SNHLY, CDR2 FYNNEI. CDR3 size: 14 residues. V lost 2 bases and J lost 3, with 8 bases in between. CDR3 region: CASSESPGYNEQFF. The DNA of the CDR3 is TGTGCCAGCAGTGAATCCCCGGGCTACAATGAGCAGTTCTTC.

This clonotype was counted at least ten times. The chain has TRBV20-1 and TRBJ2-1; D unclear. The CDR3 runs to 10 residues. Germline values: CDR1 DFQATT, CDR2 SNEGSKA (reference sequence). V was trimmed by 4 bases and J by 9 bases, leaving 7 bases between them. Here the CDR3 DNA reads TGCAGTGCTACTGACGGTGAGCAGTTCTTC. Translating it yields CSATDGEQFF.

This clonotype was observed at least ten times. In nucleotides, the CDR3 is TGTGCCAGCAGCCCACTGATCGACAGGGGTGCTGGCTACACCTTC. Translating it yields CASSPLIDRGAGYTF. The chain carries TRBV7-8 and TRBJ1-2, with 8 positions matching TRBD1. The CDR3 consists of 15 residues. V gave up 5 bases and J gave up 7 bases; unmatched junction bases: 12. CDR1 is SGHVS and CDR2 is FQNEAQ in the germline V gene. Full variable domain (remainder filled in from reference TRBV7-8 and TRBJ1-2): GAGVSQSPRYKVAKRGQDVALRCDPISGHVSLFWYQQALGQGPEFLTYFQNEAQLDKSGLPSDRFFAERPEGSVSTLKIQRTQQEDSAVYLCASSPLIDRGAGYTFGSGTRLTVV.

The table lists this clonotype with many counts. The chain joins TRBV3-1 to TRBJ2-3; 7 bases map to TRBD2. After removal of 0 bases from V and 4 bases from J, the junction contained 7 bases not matched to a gene. The CDR3 has 16 amino acids. CDR1 is LGHDT and CDR2 is YNNKEL in the germline V gene (reference sequence). CDR3 in DNA: TGTGCCAGCAGCCAAGAGTCCCCGGGAGGATCAGATACGCAGTATTTT. Translating gives CASSQESPGGSDTQYF.

The chain is built from TRBV3-1 and TRBJ2-1; the D call may be TRBD1 or TRBD2 (6 bases each). V was shortened by 4 bases and J by 7 bases, with 17 bases between the two germline ends. The CDR3 runs 15 residues. The germline V gene encodes CDR1 LGHDT and CDR2 YNNKEL (reference sequence). In nucleotides, the CDR3 is TGTGCCAGCAGCCCTTGGAGGGGGAGCGGGAATGAGCAGTTCTTC. This gives the protein CASSPWRGSGNEQFF.